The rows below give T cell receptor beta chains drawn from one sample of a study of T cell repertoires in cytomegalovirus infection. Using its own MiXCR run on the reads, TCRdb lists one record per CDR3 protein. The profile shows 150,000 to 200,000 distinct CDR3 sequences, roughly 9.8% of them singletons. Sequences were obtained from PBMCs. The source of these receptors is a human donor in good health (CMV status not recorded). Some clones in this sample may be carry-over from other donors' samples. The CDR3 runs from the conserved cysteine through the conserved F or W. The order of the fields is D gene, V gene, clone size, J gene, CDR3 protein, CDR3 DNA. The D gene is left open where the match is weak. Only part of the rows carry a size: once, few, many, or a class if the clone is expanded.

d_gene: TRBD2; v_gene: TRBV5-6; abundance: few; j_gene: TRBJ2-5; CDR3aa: CASSLDERLAGGPGEETQYF; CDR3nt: TGTGCCAGCAGCTTGGACGAGCGACTAGCGGGAGGGCCGGGAGAAGAGACCCAGTACTTC
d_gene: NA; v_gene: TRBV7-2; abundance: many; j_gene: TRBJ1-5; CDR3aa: CASSFRSTGNQPQHF; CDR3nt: TGTGCCAGCAGCTTTAGGAGTACAGGGAATCAGCCCCAGCATTTT
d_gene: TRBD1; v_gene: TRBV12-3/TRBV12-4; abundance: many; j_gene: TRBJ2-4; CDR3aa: CASSPGTAALAKNIQYF; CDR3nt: TGTGCCAGCAGTCCCGGGACAGCTGCTCTGGCCAAAAACATTCAGTACTTC
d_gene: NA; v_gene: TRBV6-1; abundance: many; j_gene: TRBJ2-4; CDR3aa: CASSEEAALRGSIQYF; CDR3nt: TGTGCCAGCAGTGAAGAGGCAGCGTTGAGGGGTTCCATTCAGTACTTC
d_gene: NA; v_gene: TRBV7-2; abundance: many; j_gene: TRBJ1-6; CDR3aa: CASSSDSPAVNSPLHF; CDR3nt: TGTGCCAGCAGCTCCGACAGTCCTGCGGTGAATTCACCCCTCCACTTT
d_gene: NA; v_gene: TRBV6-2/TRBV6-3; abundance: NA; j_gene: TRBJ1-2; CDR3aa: CATNGSPGDGNYGYTF; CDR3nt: TGTGCCACCAACGGAAGCCCAGGGGACGGCAACTATGGCTACACCTTC
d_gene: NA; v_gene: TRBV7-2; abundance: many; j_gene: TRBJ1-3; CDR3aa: CASSLQNSGNTIYF; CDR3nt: TGTGCCAGCAGCCTACAGAACTCTGGAAACACCATATATTTT
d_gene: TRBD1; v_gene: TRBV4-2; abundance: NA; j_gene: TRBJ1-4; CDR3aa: CASSQDAGGIGKLFF; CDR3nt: TGTGCCAGCAGCCAAGATGCAGGGGGTATTGGAAAACTGTTTTTT
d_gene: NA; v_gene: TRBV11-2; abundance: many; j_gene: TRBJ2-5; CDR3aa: CASSFLIGETQYF; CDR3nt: TGTGCCAGCAGCTTCCTCATTGGGGAGACCCAGTACTTC
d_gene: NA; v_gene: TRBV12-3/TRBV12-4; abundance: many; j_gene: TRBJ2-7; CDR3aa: CASSFTRGEQYF; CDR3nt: TGTGCCAGCAGTTTCACTCGGGGCGAGCAGTACTTC
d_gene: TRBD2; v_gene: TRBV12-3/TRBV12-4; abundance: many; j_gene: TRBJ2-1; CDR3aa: CASTVTSGSGEQFF; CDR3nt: TGTGCCAGCACCGTGACTAGCGGGAGTGGAGAGCAGTTCTTC
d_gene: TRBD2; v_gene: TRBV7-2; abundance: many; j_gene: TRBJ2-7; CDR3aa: CASSAWAGGPYEQYF; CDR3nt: TGTGCCAGCAGCGCGTGGGCGGGAGGTCCGTACGAGCAGTACTTC
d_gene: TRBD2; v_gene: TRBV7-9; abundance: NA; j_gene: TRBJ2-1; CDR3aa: CASSKTSGVRNEQFF; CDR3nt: TGTGCCAGCAGCAAGACTAGCGGGGTGAGGAATGAGCAGTTCTTC
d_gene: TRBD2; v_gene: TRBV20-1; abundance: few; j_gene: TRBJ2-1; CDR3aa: CSARVSGRAGEQFF; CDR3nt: TGCAGTGCTAGGGTTAGCGGGAGGGCCGGTGAGCAGTTCTTC
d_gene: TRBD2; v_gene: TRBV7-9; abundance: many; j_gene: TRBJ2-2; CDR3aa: CASSRPSGGAGELFF; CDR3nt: TGTGCCAGCAGCCGGCCATCGGGGGGTGCCGGGGAGCTGTTTTTT
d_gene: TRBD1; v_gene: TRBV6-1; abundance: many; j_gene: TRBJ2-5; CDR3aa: CASSRTGGETQYF; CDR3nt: TGTGCCAGCAGTCGGACAGGCGGGGAGACCCAGTACTTC
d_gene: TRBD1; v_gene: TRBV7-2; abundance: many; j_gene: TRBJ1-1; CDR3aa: CASSLRQGRTEAFF; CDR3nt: TGTGCCAGCAGCTTGAGACAGGGGAGGACTGAAGCTTTCTTT
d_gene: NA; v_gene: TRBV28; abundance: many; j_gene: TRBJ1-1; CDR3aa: CASTLGTEGWAFF; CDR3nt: TGTGCCAGCACTCTCGGGACGGAGGGTTGGGCTTTCTTT
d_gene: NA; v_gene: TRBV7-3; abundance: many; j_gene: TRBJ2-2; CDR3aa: CASSSPLSGINTGELFF; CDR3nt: TGTGCCAGCAGCTCCCCCTTATCGGGAATAAATACCGGGGAGCTGTTTTTT
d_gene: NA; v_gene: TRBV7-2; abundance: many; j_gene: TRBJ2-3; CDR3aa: CASSLFMGGRVADTQYF; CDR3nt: TGTGCCAGCAGCTTATTTATGGGAGGCCGGGTTGCAGATACGCAGTATTTT
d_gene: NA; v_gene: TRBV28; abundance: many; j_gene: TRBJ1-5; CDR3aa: CASSNPGSGAQPQHF; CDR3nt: TGTGCCAGCAGTAACCCGGGCAGCGGCGCTCAGCCCCAGCATTTT
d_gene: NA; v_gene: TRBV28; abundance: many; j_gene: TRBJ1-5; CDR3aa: CASSLGRVVYQPQHF; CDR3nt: TGTGCCAGCAGTTTAGGTAGGGTTGTCTACCAGCCCCAGCATTTT
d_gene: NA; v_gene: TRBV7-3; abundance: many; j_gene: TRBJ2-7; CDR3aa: CASSLTAGAQSYEQYF; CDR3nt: TGTGCCAGCAGCTTAACGGCAGGGGCCCAATCCTACGAGCAGTACTTC
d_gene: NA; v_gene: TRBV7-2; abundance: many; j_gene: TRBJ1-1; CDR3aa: CASSLDQGEAFF; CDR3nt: TGTGCCAGCAGCTTAGATCAGGGCGAAGCTTTCTTT
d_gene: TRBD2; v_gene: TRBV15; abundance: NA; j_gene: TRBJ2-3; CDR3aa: CATSLGLAGSTDTQYF; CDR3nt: TGTGCCACCAGCTTGGGACTAGCGGGATCCACAGATACGCAGTATTTT
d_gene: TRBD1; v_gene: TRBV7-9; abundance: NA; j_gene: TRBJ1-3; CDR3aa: CASSLGGQGFGNTIYF; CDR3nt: TGTGCCAGCAGCTTAGGAGGACAGGGGTTCGGAAACACCATATATTTT
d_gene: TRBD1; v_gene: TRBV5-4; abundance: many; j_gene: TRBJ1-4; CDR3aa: CASSLTNRGRNEKLFF; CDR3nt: TGTGCCAGCAGCTTGACCAACAGGGGAAGGAATGAAAAACTGTTTTTT
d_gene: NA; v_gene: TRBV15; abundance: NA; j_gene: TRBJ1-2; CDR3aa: CATSSRSVNGYTF; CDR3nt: TGTGCCACCAGCAGTCGATCCGTGAATGGCTACACCTTC
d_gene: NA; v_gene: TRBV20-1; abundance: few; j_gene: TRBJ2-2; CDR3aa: CSARSPGKAGELFF; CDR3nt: TGCAGTGCTAGATCGCCAGGGAAGGCCGGGGAGCTGTTTTTT
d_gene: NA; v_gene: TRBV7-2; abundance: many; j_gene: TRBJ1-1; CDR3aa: CASSLTQGEAFF; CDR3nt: TGTGCCAGCAGCCTCACCCAGGGAGAAGCTTTCTTT
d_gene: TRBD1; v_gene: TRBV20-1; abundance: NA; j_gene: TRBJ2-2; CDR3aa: CSAVTGRTGELFF; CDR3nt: TGCAGTGCGGTGACAGGGCGAACCGGGGAGCTGTTTTTT
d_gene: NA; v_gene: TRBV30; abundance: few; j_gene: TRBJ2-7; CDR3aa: CASAMGRPYEQYF; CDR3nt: TGTGCCAGCGCTATGGGGCGGCCGTACGAGCAGTACTTC
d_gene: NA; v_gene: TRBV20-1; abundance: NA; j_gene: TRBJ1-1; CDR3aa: CSARVGNTEAFF; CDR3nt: TGCAGTGCTAGAGTTGGAAACACTGAAGCTTTCTTT
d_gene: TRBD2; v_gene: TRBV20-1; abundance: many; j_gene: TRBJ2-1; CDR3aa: CSAKWGTSGGGDEQFF; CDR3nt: TGCAGTGCTAAATGGGGGACTAGCGGGGGGGGAGATGAGCAGTTCTTC
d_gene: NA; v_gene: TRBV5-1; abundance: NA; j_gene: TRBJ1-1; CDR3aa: CASSFGKANTEAFF; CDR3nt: TGCGCCAGCAGCTTCGGTAAGGCGAACACTGAAGCTTTCTTT
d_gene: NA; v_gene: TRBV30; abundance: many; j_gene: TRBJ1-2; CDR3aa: CAWSVAGYGYTF; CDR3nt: TGTGCCTGGAGTGTAGCCGGGTATGGCTACACCTTC
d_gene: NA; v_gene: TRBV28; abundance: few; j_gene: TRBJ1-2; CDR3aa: CASSLDQTYGYTF; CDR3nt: TGTGCCAGCAGTTTGGACCAAACCTATGGCTACACCTTC
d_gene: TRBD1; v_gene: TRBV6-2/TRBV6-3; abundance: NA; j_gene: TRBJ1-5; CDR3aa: CASGGDRPNQPQHF; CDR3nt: TGTGCCAGCGGAGGGGACAGGCCCAATCAGCCCCAGCATTTT
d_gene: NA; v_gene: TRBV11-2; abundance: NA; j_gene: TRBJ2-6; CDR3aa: CASSLMIGANVLTF; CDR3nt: TGTGCCAGCAGCTTGATGATCGGGGCCAACGTCCTGACTTTC
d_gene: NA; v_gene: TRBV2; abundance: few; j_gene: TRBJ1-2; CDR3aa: CASIGGVVSLYGYTF; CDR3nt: TGTGCCAGCATCGGGGGGGTTGTCTCTCTCTATGGCTACACCTTC
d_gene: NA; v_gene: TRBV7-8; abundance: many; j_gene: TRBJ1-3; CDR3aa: CASSLVRSSGNTIYF; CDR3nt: TGTGCCAGCAGCTTAGTTCGGAGCTCTGGAAACACCATATATTTT
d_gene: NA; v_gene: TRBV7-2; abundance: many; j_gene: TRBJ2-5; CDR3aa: CASSREWRGTQETQYF; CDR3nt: TGTGCCAGCAGCCGAGAATGGCGGGGAACTCAAGAGACCCAGTACTTC
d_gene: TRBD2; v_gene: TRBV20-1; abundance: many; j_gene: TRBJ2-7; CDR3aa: CSARAGAGRTYEQYF; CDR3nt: TGCAGTGCTAGAGCAGGAGCGGGGCGGACCTACGAGCAGTACTTC
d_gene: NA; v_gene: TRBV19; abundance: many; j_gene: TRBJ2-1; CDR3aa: CASSAYYEQFF; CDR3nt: TGTGCCAGTAGTGCATATTATGAGCAGTTCTTC
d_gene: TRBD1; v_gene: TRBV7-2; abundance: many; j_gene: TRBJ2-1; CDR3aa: CASSPDRGRNNEQFF; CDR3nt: TGTGCCAGCAGCCCCGACAGGGGGCGAAACAATGAGCAGTTCTTC
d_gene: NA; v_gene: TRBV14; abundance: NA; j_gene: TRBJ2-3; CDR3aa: CASSHRTPGTDTQYF; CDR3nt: TGTGCCAGCAGCCATAGGACCCCCGGCACAGATACGCAGTATTTT
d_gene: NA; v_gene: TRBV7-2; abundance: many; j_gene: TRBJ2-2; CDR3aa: CASSQQTATGELFF; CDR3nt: TGTGCCAGCAGCCAGCAGACAGCCACCGGGGAGCTGTTTTTT
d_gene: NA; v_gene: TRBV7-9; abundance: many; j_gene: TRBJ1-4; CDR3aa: CASSLMGLGPTNEKLFF; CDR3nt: TGTGCCAGCAGCTTAATGGGACTAGGGCCCACTAATGAAAAACTGTTTTTT
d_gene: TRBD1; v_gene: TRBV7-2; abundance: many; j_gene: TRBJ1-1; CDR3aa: CASSPDRGRILNTEAFF; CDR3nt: TGTGCCAGCAGCCCGGACAGGGGCCGCATACTTAACACTGAAGCTTTCTTT
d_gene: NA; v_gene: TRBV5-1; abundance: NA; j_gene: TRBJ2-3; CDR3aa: CASSLGHGTDTQYF; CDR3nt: TGCGCCAGCAGCTTGGGACACGGCACAGATACGCAGTATTTT
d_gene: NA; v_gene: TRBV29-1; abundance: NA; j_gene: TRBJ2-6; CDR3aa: CSVVGGANVLTF; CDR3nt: TGCAGCGTTGTAGGTGGGGCCAACGTCCTGACTTTC
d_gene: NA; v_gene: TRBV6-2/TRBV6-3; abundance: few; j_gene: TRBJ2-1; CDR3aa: CASSYRIAYNEQFF; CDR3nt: TGTGCCAGCAGTTACCGGATTGCCTACAATGAGCAGTTCTTC
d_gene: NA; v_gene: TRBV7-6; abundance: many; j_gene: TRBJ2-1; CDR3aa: CASSLELLSYNEQFF; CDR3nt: TGTGCCAGCAGCCTGGAGTTGCTCTCCTACAATGAGCAGTTCTTC